The T cell receptor (beta chain) described here comes from a study of early T cells in non-severe SARS-CoV-2 infection. From the 5' RACE reads, TCRdb called clonotypes with MiXCR, one entry per CDR3 protein. This table has around 47,000 distinct CDR3 sequences, about a tenth appearing once. In this sample, this clonotype turned up many times. J was trimmed by 5 bases and V by 2 bases; bases with no gene match: 1. CDR1 and CDR2 (germline): LGHNA, YSLEER. CDR3 length: 13 residues. The receptor was derived from an adult who was a healthcare worker with PCR-confirmed SARS-CoV-2 infection or an uninfected control (not recorded which). The rearrangement uses TRBV4-3 and TRBJ2-5; TRBD1 matches at 8 bases. Sequences were obtained from whole blood. Here the CDR3 DNA reads TGCGCCAGCAGCCAAAACAGGGGGGAGACCCAGTACTTC. As protein: CASSQNRGETQYF.